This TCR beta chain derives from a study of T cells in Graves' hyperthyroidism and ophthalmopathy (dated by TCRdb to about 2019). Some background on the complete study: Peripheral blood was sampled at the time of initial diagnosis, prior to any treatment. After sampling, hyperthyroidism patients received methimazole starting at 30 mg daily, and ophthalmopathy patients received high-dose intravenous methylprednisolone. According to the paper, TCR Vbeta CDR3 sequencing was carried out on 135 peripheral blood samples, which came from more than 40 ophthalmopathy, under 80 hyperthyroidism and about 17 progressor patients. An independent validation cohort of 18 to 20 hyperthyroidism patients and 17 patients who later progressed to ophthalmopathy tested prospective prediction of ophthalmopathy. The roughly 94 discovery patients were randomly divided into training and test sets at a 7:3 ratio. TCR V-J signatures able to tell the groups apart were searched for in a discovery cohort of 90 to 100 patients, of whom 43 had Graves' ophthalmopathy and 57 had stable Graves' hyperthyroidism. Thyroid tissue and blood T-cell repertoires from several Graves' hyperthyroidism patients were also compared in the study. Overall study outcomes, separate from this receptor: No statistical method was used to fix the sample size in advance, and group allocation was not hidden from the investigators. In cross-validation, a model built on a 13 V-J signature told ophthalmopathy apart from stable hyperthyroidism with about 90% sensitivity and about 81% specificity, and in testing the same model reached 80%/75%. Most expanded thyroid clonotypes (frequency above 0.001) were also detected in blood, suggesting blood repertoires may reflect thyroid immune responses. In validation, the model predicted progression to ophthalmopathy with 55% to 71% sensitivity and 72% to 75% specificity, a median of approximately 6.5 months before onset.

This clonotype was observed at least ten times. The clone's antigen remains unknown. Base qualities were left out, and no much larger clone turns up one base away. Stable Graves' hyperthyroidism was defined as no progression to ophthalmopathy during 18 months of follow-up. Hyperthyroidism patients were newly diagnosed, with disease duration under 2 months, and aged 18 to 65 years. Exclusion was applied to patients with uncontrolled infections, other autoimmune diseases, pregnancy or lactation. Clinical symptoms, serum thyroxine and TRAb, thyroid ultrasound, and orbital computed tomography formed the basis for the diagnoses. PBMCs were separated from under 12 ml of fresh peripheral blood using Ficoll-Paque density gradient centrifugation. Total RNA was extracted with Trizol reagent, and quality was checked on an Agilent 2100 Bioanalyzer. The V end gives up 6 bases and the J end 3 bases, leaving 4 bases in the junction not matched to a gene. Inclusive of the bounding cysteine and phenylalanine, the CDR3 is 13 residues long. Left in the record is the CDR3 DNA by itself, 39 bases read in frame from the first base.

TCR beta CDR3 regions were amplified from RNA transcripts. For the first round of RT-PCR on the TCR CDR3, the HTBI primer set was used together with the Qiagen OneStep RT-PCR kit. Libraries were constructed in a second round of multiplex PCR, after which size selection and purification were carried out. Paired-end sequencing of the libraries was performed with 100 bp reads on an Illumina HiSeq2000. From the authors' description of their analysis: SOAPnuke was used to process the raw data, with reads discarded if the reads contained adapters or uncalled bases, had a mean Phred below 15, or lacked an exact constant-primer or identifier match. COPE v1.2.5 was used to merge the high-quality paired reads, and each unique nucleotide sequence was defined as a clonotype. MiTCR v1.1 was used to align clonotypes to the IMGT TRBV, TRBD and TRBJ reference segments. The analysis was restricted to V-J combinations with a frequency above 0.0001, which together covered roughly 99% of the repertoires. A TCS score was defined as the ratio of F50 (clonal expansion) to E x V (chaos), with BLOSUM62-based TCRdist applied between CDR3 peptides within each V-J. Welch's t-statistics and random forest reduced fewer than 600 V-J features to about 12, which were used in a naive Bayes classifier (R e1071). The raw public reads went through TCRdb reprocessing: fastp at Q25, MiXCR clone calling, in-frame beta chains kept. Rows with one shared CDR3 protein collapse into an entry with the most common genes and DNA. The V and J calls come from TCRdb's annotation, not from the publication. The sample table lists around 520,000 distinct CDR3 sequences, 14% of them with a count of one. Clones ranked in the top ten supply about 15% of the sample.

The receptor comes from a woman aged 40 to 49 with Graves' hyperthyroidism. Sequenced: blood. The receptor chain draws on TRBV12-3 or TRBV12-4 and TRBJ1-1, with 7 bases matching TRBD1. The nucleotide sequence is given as TGTGCCAGCAGAAGACAGGGCGACACTGAAGCTTTCTTT. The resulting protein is CASRRQGDTEAFF.